These T cell receptor beta chains were read from a single sample in a study of blood T cell repertoires in COVID-19. Libraries were prepared by immunoSEQ multiplex PCR; TCRdb keeps only in-frame clonotypes and omits some of them. The sample holds 250,000 to 300,000 clones, approximately 85% seen once. Sequencing used peripheral blood. Receptors originate from a man aged 50-59 years with active or convalescent COVID-19. CDR3s include the opening cysteine and the closing phenylalanine or tryptophan. The order of the fields is D gene, V gene, clone size, J gene, CDR3 DNA, CDR3 protein. A D gene is named only where the DNA matches it firmly. For some rows the clone size is stated as once, few or many, or as a class when expanded; others skip it.

d_gene: .
v_gene: TRBV5-6
abundance: .
j_gene: TRBJ1-6
CDR3nt: TGTGCCAGCAGCATATTCCCGGGGGGGGGATATTCACCCCTCCACTTT
CDR3aa: CASSIFPGGGYSPLHF

d_gene: .
v_gene: TRBV7-9
abundance: .
j_gene: TRBJ2-2
CDR3nt: TGTGCCAGCAGCTTAGTTGCGGAGGAGCTGTTTTTT
CDR3aa: CASSLVAEELFF

d_gene: .
v_gene: TRBV6-5
abundance: .
j_gene: TRBJ1-3
CDR3nt: TGTGCCAGCAGGTCCGGGATCTCAGGAAACACCATATATTTT
CDR3aa: CASRSGISGNTIYF

d_gene: .
v_gene: TRBV6-5
abundance: .
j_gene: TRBJ1-1
CDR3nt: TGTGCCAGCAGTTACGACACCCTCACTGAAGCTTTCTTT
CDR3aa: CASSYDTLTEAFF

d_gene: .
v_gene: TRBV19
abundance: .
j_gene: TRBJ2-5
CDR3nt: TGTGCCAGTAGTATTATTATGAGAGAGACCCAGTACTTC
CDR3aa: CASSIIMRETQYF

d_gene: .
v_gene: TRBV4-3
abundance: .
j_gene: TRBJ2-7
CDR3nt: TGCGCCAGCAGCCAAGATTTGGAGTACGAGCAGTACTTC
CDR3aa: CASSQDLEYEQYF

d_gene: TRBD2
v_gene: TRBV13
abundance: .
j_gene: TRBJ2-5
CDR3nt: TGTGCCAGCAGCATTAGCGGGAGGGACCTAACCCAAGAGACCCAGTACTTC
CDR3aa: CASSISGRDLTQETQYF

d_gene: .
v_gene: TRBV9
abundance: .
j_gene: TRBJ1-6
CDR3nt: TGTGCCAGCAGCGTAGGGGGAGGAAGTAATTCACCCCTCCACTTT
CDR3aa: CASSVGGGSNSPLHF

d_gene: TRBD1
v_gene: TRBV27
abundance: .
j_gene: TRBJ1-2
CDR3nt: TGTGCCAGCAGTAAAGGAGGGTCGGGACAGGGTACCTGGGGGTATGGCTACACCTTC
CDR3aa: CASSKGGSGQGTWGYGYTF

d_gene: .
v_gene: TRBV3-1/TRBV3-2
abundance: .
j_gene: TRBJ1-2
CDR3nt: TGTGCCAGCAGCCAAGGCAGGGGAGGGCCCTATGGCTACACCTTC
CDR3aa: CASSQGRGGPYGYTF

d_gene: .
v_gene: TRBV5-1
abundance: .
j_gene: TRBJ2-2
CDR3nt: TGCGCCAGCAGCTTGGCAGCGGGCAACACCGGGGAGCTGTTTTTT
CDR3aa: CASSLAAGNTGELFF

d_gene: TRBD1
v_gene: TRBV2
abundance: .
j_gene: TRBJ1-6
CDR3nt: TGTGCCAGCAGCTGGGACAGGGGGCGAAATTCACCCCTCCACTTT
CDR3aa: CASSWDRGRNSPLHF

d_gene: .
v_gene: TRBV7-6
abundance: once
j_gene: TRBJ2-7
CDR3nt: TGTGCCAGCAGCTTGGTTGGCGGGTTGGAGGGGGCGCGCGAGCAGTACTTC
CDR3aa: CASSLVGGLEGAREQYF

d_gene: .
v_gene: TRBV2
abundance: .
j_gene: TRBJ1-2
CDR3nt: TGTGCCAGCAGTGAAAATACATACTATGGCTACACCTTC
CDR3aa: CASSENTYYGYTF

d_gene: .
v_gene: TRBV5-4
abundance: .
j_gene: TRBJ1-1
CDR3nt: TGTGCCAGCAGCCCAAAAATGAACACTGAAGCTTTCTTT
CDR3aa: CASSPKMNTEAFF

d_gene: TRBD2
v_gene: TRBV3-1/TRBV3-2
abundance: .
j_gene: TRBJ2-2
CDR3nt: TGTGCCAGCAGCCAATCCCCGGGACTAGTGACCGGGGAGCTGTTTTTT
CDR3aa: CASSQSPGLVTGELFF

d_gene: .
v_gene: TRBV9
abundance: .
j_gene: TRBJ2-7
CDR3nt: TGTGCCAGCAGCGTGGAGGGCCGGGGCTCCTACGAGCAGTACTTC
CDR3aa: CASSVEGRGSYEQYF

d_gene: TRBD1
v_gene: TRBV5-6
abundance: .
j_gene: TRBJ1-4
CDR3nt: TGTGCCAGCAGCCACCGGACAGGCGGTAATGAAAAACTGTTTTTT
CDR3aa: CASSHRTGGNEKLFF

d_gene: .
v_gene: TRBV7-9
abundance: .
j_gene: TRBJ2-1
CDR3nt: TGTGCCAGCAGCTCCTTTGTCTCCTACAATGAGCAGTTCTTC
CDR3aa: CASSSFVSYNEQFF

d_gene: TRBD2
v_gene: TRBV3-1/TRBV3-2
abundance: .
j_gene: TRBJ2-2
CDR3nt: TGTGCCAGCAGCCAAGAAGTTGGGCTAGCGGGAAGGGCCGGGGAGCTGTTTTTT
CDR3aa: CASSQEVGLAGRAGELFF

d_gene: TRBD2
v_gene: TRBV7-8
abundance: .
j_gene: TRBJ2-3
CDR3nt: TGTGCCAGCAGCTTAGGAACACCTCTAGCGGGAGATTCGGCAGATACGCAGTATTTT
CDR3aa: CASSLGTPLAGDSADTQYF

d_gene: .
v_gene: TRBV7-9
abundance: .
j_gene: TRBJ1-1
CDR3nt: TGTGCCAGCAGCTTATTAGGGGCGGAAGCTTTCTTT
CDR3aa: CASSLLGAEAFF

d_gene: .
v_gene: TRBV28
abundance: .
j_gene: TRBJ1-2
CDR3nt: TGTGCCAGCAGTTCCACCCCATCGGGACTTGGCTACACCTTC
CDR3aa: CASSSTPSGLGYTF

d_gene: TRBD2
v_gene: TRBV6-2/TRBV6-3
abundance: .
j_gene: TRBJ2-1
CDR3nt: TGTGCCAGCAGCCCCTGGACTAGCGGGCCCTACAATGAGCAGTTCTTC
CDR3aa: CASSPWTSGPYNEQFF

d_gene: TRBD1
v_gene: TRBV7-8
abundance: .
j_gene: TRBJ2-5
CDR3nt: TGTGCCAGCAGCTCAAACCGAATTCGACAGGGGGATGGAGAGACCCAGTACTTC
CDR3aa: CASSSNRIRQGDGETQYF

d_gene: .
v_gene: TRBV5-6
abundance: .
j_gene: TRBJ2-7
CDR3nt: TGTGCCAGCAGCCGAGGGTGGACTAAACTGTACGAGCAGTACTTC
CDR3aa: CASSRGWTKLYEQYF

d_gene: TRBD2
v_gene: TRBV13
abundance: .
j_gene: TRBJ2-2
CDR3nt: TGTGCCAGCAGCTTGGGACTAGCGGGAGGTGCCGGGGAGCTGTTTTTT
CDR3aa: CASSLGLAGGAGELFF

d_gene: .
v_gene: TRBV28
abundance: .
j_gene: TRBJ2-7
CDR3nt: TGTGCCAGCAGTCCCTCGCGCGGGCCCTACGAGCAGTACTTC
CDR3aa: CASSPSRGPYEQYF

d_gene: .
v_gene: TRBV6-1
abundance: .
j_gene: TRBJ2-5
CDR3nt: TGTGCCAGCAGTGAAGGGACAAAGAGACAAGAGACCCAGTACTTC
CDR3aa: CASSEGTKRQETQYF

d_gene: .
v_gene: TRBV3-1/TRBV3-2
abundance: few
j_gene: TRBJ1-2
CDR3nt: TGTGCCAGCAGCCAGGACGTGAGGACAGATCCCCGCTACACCTTC
CDR3aa: CASSQDVRTDPRYTF

d_gene: .
v_gene: TRBV5-1
abundance: .
j_gene: TRBJ1-4
CDR3nt: TGCGCCAGCAGTGGGGGCCACGTTGGTGAAAAACTGTTTTTT
CDR3aa: CASSGGHVGEKLFF

d_gene: TRBD1
v_gene: TRBV19
abundance: .
j_gene: TRBJ1-5
CDR3nt: TGTGCCAGTAGTAGGACAGGGAGGGGTAGCAATCAGCCCCAGCATTTT
CDR3aa: CASSRTGRGSNQPQHF

d_gene: .
v_gene: TRBV7-8
abundance: .
j_gene: TRBJ2-2
CDR3nt: TGTGCCAGCAGTCCTGCCTCGACTAGGCAGAGCGGGGAGCTGTTTTTT
CDR3aa: CASSPASTRQSGELFF